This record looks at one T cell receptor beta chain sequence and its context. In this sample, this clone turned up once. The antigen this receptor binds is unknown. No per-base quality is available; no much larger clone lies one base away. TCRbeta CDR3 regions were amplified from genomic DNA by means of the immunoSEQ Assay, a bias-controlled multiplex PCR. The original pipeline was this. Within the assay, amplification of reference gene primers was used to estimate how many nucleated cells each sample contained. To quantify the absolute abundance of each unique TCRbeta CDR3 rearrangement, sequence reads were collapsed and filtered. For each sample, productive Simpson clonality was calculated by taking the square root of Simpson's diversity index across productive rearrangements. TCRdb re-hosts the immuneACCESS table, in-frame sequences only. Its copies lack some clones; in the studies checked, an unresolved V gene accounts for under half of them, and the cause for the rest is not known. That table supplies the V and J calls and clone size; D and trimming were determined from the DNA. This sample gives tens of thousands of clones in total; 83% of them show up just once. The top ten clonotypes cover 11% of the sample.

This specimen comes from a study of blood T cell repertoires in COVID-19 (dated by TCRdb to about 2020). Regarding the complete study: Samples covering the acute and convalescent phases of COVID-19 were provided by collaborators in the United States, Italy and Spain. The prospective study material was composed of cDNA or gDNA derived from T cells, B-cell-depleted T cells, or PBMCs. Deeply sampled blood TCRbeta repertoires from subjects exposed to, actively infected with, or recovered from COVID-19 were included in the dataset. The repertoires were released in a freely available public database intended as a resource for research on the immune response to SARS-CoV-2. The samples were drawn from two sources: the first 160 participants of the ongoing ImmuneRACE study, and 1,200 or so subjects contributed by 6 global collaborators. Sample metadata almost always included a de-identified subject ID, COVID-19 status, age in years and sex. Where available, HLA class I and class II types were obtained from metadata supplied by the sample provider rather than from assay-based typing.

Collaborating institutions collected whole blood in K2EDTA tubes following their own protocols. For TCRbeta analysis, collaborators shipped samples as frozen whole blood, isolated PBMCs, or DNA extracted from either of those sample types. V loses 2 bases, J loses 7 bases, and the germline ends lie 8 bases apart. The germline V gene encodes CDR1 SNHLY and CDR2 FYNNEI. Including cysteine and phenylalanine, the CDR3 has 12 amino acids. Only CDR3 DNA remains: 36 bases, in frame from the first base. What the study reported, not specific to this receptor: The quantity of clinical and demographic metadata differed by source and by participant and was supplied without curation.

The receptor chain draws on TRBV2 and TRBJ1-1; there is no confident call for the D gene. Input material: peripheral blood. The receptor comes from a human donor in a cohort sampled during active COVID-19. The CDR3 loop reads CASSESLFEAFF. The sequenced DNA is TGTGCCAGCAGTGAATCCTTGTTTGAAGCTTTCTTT. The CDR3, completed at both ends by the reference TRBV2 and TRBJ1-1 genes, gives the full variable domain EPEVTQTPSHQVTQMGQEVILRCVPISNHLYFYWYRQILGQKVEFLVSFYNNEISEKSEIFDDQFSVERPDGSNFTLKIRSTKLEDSAMYFCASSESLFEAFFGQGTRLTVV.